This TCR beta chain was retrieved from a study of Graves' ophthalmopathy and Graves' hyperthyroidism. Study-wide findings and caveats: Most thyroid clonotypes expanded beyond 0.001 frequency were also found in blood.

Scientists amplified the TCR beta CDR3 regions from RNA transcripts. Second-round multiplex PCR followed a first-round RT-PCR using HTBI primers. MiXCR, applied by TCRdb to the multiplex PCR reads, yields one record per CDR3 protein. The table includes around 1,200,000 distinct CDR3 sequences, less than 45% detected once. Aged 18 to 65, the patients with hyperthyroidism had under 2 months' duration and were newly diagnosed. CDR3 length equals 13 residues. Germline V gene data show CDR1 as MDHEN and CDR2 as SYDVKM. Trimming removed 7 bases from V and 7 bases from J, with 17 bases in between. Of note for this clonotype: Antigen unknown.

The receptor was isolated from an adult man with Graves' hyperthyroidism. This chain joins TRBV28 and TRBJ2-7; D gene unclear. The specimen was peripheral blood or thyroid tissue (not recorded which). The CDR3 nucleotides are TGTGCCAGCACCACCCCACCACTCGGGGAGCAGTACTTC. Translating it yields CASTTPPLGEQYF.